The rows below give T cell receptor beta chains drawn from one sample of a study of T cells expressing NK-cell markers. TCRdb reprocessed the 5' RACE reads and reports one entry per CDR3 protein, with no DNA. This sample contains about 390,000 distinct CDR3 sequences. What was sequenced was blood T cells: a sorted CD56 or NKG2C T cell subset, CD4+ or CD8+ T cells, or bulk PBMC T cells (not recorded which). The receptors were gathered from a woman aged 45 to 65 in good health. CDR3s include the opening cysteine and the closing phenylalanine or tryptophan.

TRBJ1-1 | TRBV19 | CASSIFPKVNTEAFF
TRBJ2-7 | TRBV18 | CASSPPDSYEQYF
TRBJ1-2 | TRBV10-3 | CAISEDSGANYGYTF
TRBJ2-3 | TRBV20-1 | CSATPGTSGRRPTDTQYF
TRBJ1-4 | TRBV4-1 | CASSLGQGPANEKLFF
TRBJ2-6 | TRBV9 | CASSAPSGQGVSGANVLTF
TRBJ1-1 | TRBV27 | CASSQTLNGQGLAFF
TRBJ1-1 | TRBV12-3/TRBV12-4 | CASSFEARRVMNTEAFF
TRBJ1-1 | TRBV6-6 | CASIQTAGYTEAFF
TRBJ2-1 | TRBV6-2/TRBV6-3 | CASSYSFGSGLPSYNEQFF
TRBJ2-4 | TRBV5-1 | CASSMGGYSDIQYF
TRBJ2-3 | TRBV6-1 | CASSPSDGTSGSTDTQYF
TRBJ2-1 | TRBV27 | CASSFPDSNEQFF
TRBJ2-2 | TRBV12-3/TRBV12-4 | CASSSFSGGREVGELFF
TRBJ2-3 | TRBV27 | CASSSETSSPTDTQYF
TRBJ1-1 | TRBV18 | CASSRKWGMTPNTEAFF
TRBJ2-1 | TRBV20-1 | CSARPPRGGDEQFF
TRBJ1-1 | TRBV6-5 | CASSTYPREYTEAFF
TRBJ2-1 | TRBV10-3 | CAISEGTPPSEQFF
TRBJ2-1 | TRBV10-3 | CAISENDNEQFF
TRBJ2-5 | TRBV5-1 | CASSPASGETQYF
TRBJ2-1 | TRBV11-1 | CASSPVAFYNEQFF
TRBJ1-2 | TRBV10-3 | CATNGPDLVYGYTF
TRBJ2-6 | TRBV11-2 | CASSWRTGGIGGGANVLTF
TRBJ2-3 | TRBV6-5 | CASSKGDTQYF
TRBJ2-3 | TRBV24-1 | CATSDNLAGVPFDTQYF
TRBJ2-1 | TRBV20-1 | CSAGPGQGHEQFF
TRBJ1-1 | TRBV4-1 | CASSQDTNSLTEAFF
TRBJ2-1 | TRBV13 | CASSPGSKRRDEQFF